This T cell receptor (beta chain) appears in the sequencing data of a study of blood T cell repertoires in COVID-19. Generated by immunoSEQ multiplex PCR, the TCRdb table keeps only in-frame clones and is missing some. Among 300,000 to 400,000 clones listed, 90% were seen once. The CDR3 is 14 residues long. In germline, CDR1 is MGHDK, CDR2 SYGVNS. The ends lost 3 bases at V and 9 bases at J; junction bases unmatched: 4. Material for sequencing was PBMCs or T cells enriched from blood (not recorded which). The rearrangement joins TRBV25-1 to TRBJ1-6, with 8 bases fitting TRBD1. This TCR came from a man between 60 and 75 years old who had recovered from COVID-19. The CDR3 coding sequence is TGTGCCAGCAGTGACAAGGGGACAGGTTCACCCCTCCACTTT. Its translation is CASSDKGTGSPLHF. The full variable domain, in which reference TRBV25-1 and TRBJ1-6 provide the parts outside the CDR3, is EADIYQTPRYLVIGTGKKITLECSQTMGHDKMYWYQQDPGMELHLIHYSYGVNSTEKGDLSSESTVSRIRTEHFPLTLESARPSHTSQYLCASSDKGTGSPLHFGNGTRLTVT.